This entry concerns a single TCR beta chain. There is no known antigen for this receptor. No much larger clonotype is one base removed from it; base qualities were not supplied. The data are from a study of blood T cell repertoires in COVID-19 (dated by TCRdb to 2018 to 2020). For context, the study as a whole: Samples from collaborators originated in the United States, Italy and Spain and spanned both the acute and convalescent phases of COVID-19. The material from the prospective study consisted of cDNA or gDNA derived from T cells, B-cell-depleted T cells, or PBMCs. Deeply sampled blood TCRbeta repertoires from subjects exposed to, actively infected with, or recovered from COVID-19 were included in the dataset. A freely available public database, intended as a resource for researchers studying the immune response to SARS-CoV-2, is where the repertoires were released. Samples came from the ongoing ImmuneRACE study (first 160 participants) plus 1,254 subjects from 6 global collaborators. Nearly every sample came with metadata listing a de-identified subject ID, COVID-19 status, age in years and sex. Where available, HLA class I and class II types were obtained from metadata supplied by the sample provider rather than from assay-based typing.

Looking up the germline V gene (reference sequence) yields CDR1 SEHNR and CDR2 FQNEAQ. Between the V and J ends, shortened by 5 bases and 6 bases respectively, the junction contains 15 bases. From the cysteine through the phenylalanine, the CDR3 covers 14 amino acids. Of all the DNA, just the CDR3 is kept, 42 bases in frame from base 1. TCRbeta CDR3 regions were amplified from genomic DNA using the immunoSEQ Assay, a bias-controlled multiplex PCR. The original methods were these. The number of nucleated cells in each sample was estimated from the amplification of reference gene primers within the assay. To quantify the absolute abundance of each unique TCRbeta CDR3 rearrangement, sequence reads were collapsed and filtered. Productive Simpson clonality was computed per sample as the square root of Simpson's diversity index over productive rearrangements. Drawn from immuneACCESS, this table holds only the in-frame rearrangements with V and J called that TCRdb kept. Clones are partly lost; checked studies trace under half to an unresolved V gene and leave the rest unexplained. V and J calls and clone size are those listed in that table; D and trimming were worked out from the DNA. The sample table lists 140,000 to 150,000 clones, about 83% of them with a count of one. Of the sample, 3.4% is held by the ten largest clones.

The research as a whole found: How much clinical and demographic metadata was included differed by source and by participant, and the metadata was provided uncurated.

Enrolling through a virtual design, the prospective study's participants ranged in age from roughly 18 to 95 years and lived across roughly 23 United States geographic areas. In the prospective study, cohorts were assigned on the basis of participant-reported clinical history obtained from a screening survey and a study questionnaire. In the prospective study, mobile phlebotomists collected whole blood, serum and a nasopharyngeal or oropharyngeal swab from each participant. Additional blood draws and questionnaires over an approximately two-month period could optionally be provided by prospective study participants. Prospective study blood samples were shipped either frozen or at room temperature before DNA extraction.

The sample was PBMCs or T cells enriched from blood (not recorded which). This clonotype was sampled from a woman in her forties or fifties with acute COVID-19. The chain joins TRBV7-9 to TRBJ2-3; TRBD2 is possibly the D segment (5 matching bases). In nucleotides, the sequence is TGTGCCAGCAGCCCCGGTCGGGGATCGGATACGCAGTATTTT. Protein translation: CASSPGRGSDTQYF.